The 7 T cell receptor beta chains in this list originate from one sample, sequenced in a study of regulatory T cells in long-lasting Graves disease (dated by TCRdb to the early 2020s). The time point label for this specimen denotes: newly diagnosed GD, antithyroid drugs for less than 3 months. RNA was extracted from PBMCs in TRIzol for both TCR sequencing and RNA sequencing. The library came from multiplex PCR. Sequencing used an Illumina HiSeq 4000. CDR3 regions were amplified by Arm-PCR with iRepertoire HTBI primers to construct TCR beta libraries. TCRdb trimmed public reads at Q25 via fastp, called clones via MiXCR and kept in-frame beta chains. When rows share a CDR3 protein, they turn into one entry using the most common DNA and genes. The sample table shows under 300,000 distinct CDR3 sequences, and 20% are seen once. About 14% of the sample is held by the ten biggest clonotypes. The source was peripheral blood mononuclear cells (PBMCs), collected at new diagnosis, from a patient treated with antithyroid drugs. The receptor set was obtained from a female donor with Graves disease.

This clonotype appeared many times. J is TRBJ2-3 and V is TRBV9; a possible D gene is TRBD2 (6 bases). Germline V gives CDR1 SGDLS, CDR2 YYNGEE. V lost 0 bases, J lost 2 bases, and 10 bases lay in between. The CDR3 is 15 amino acids. CDR3 sequence (DNA): TGTGCCAGCAGCGTAGCGGGGGACCACACAGATACGCAGTATTTT. Translated, it gives CASSVAGDHTDTQYF.

This clonotype appeared many times. The chain couples TRBV20-1 to TRBJ2-1; 14 positions agree with TRBD2. V shed 1 base, J shed 5 bases, and the junction held 7 bases outside the gene matches. The length of the CDR3 is 17 residues. CDR1 and CDR2 (germline): DFQATT, SNEGSKA (reference sequence). CDR3 DNA sequence: TGCAGTGCTAGAGGGAGACTAGCGGGAGGGTTCGACAATGAGCAGTTCTTC. Translation gives CSARGRLAGGFDNEQFF.

In its sample, this clonotype was seen many times. The rearrangement joins TRBV12-3 or TRBV12-4 to TRBJ1-1; 7 bases align to TRBD1. Losses at the gene ends were 4 bases for V and 6 bases for J; bases not matched to a gene: 8. The CDR3 is 14 amino acids. CDR3 residues: CASSWTGQHPEAFF. The CDR3 DNA follows: TGTGCCAGCAGTTGGACGGGACAGCATCCTGAAGCTTTCTTT.

There are a few counts of this clonotype. The J gene is TRBJ2-1, the V gene TRBV9, with 7 bases that match TRBD2. This CDR3 contains 14 residues. The trim removed 2 bases at V and 4 bases at J, leaving 3 bases unmatched. Germline V gene lookup returns CDR1 SGDLS and CDR2 YYNGEE. CDR3 bases: TGTGCCAGCAGCGTCGGGGGGATTTACAATGAGCAGTTCTTC. Protein product: CASSVGGIYNEQFF.

This clonotype was recorded many times. V is TRBV11-3 and J is TRBJ2-5, with TRBD2 matching over 9 bases. Germline V CDR1 and CDR2: SGHNT, YENEEA. This CDR3 contains 15 residues. Losses at the gene ends were 5 bases for V and 2 bases for J; bases not matched to a gene: 6. The CDR3, as DNA: TGTGCCAGCAGCCTTAGCGGGAGCCCTCAAGAGACCCAGTACTTC. Amino acids: CASSLSGSPQETQYF.

This sequence joins TRBV6-1 and TRBJ2-7; the D gene is possibly TRBD2 (7 bases). The CDR3 consists of 19 residues. Germline V CDR1 and CDR2: MNHNS, SASEGT. V lost 8 bases, J lost 3 bases, and 32 bases lay in between. The CDR3 loop is CASARSEAGAASSHYEQYF. For the CDR3, the DNA is TGTGCCAGCGCAAGATCCGAGGCGGGGGCGGCATCCTCTCACTACGAGCAGTACTTC.

In regard to this clonotype: Since a much larger clone is just one base distant, this may be a read error. This rearrangement joins TRBV7-8 to TRBJ2-4; D unclear. The CDR3 consists of 17 residues. V was pared by 0 bases and J by 1 base, with 13 bases between. Per the germline V gene, CDR1 is SGHVS and CDR2 is FQNEAQ. CDR3 amino acids: CASSLASWDGAKNIQYF. In DNA, the CDR3 is TGTGCCAGCAGCTTAGCGTCCTGGGATGGGGCCAAAAACATTCAGTACTTC.